The sequence of this T cell receptor (beta chain) was determined in a study of T cell changes during pregnancy in multiple sclerosis (dated by TCRdb to between 2019 and 2020). Regarding the research as a whole: Changes in the T cell repertoire over the course of pregnancy were examined in this study in women with multiple sclerosis.

The junction carries 10 bases between V and J, which are trimmed by 1 base and 4 bases respectively. Reading from cysteine to phenylalanine, the CDR3 counts 13 amino acids. The CDR3 DNA has 39 bases and is translated from base 1. According to the germline V gene (reference sequence), CDR1 reads GTSNPN and CDR2 reads SVGIG. The method was the immunoSEQ multiplex PCR assay. In its TCRdb copy, this immuneACCESS table keeps in-frame sequences only and misses some clones. Where compared with another copy, unresolved V genes explain less than half of these, and the others have no known cause. Across this sample there are tens of thousands of clones, with about 93% seen only once. Over 0.55% of the sample is taken by the ten largest. Notes on this clone: Its antigen specificity is not known. No much larger clonotype is one base removed from it; base qualities were not supplied.

The sequencing here drew on CD4+ T cells from peripheral blood mononuclear cells, taken in the third trimester of pregnancy. The V and J genes are TRBV30 and TRBJ1-2, with a weak D call of TRBD1 (5 bases match). The receptor's source is a female donor with multiple sclerosis, enrolled in a pregnancy study. The CDR3 here reads CAWSAGGAYGYTF. In nucleotide form, the sequence is TGTGCCTGGAGTGCGGGCGGGGCCTATGGCTACACCTTC.